One and the same sample provided the 32 T cell receptor beta chains below, sequenced in a study of shared clonotypes between healthy human individuals (dated by TCRdb to the early 2020s). Library preparation employed the immunoSEQ multiplex PCR assay. TCRdb mirrors the immuneACCESS table, restricted to in-frame sequences. Some clones are absent from its copies; in checked studies, under half trace to an unresolved V gene, and the reason for the others is unknown. The sample table shows 950,000 to 1,300,000 clones, and around 76% are seen once. Of the sample, 1.4% to 1.5% falls within the top ten clones. Sequenced: memory CD4+ T cells sorted from blood. The sample's cell subset or site label, decoded: CD45RA-negative fraction. The receptors were sampled from a man younger than 35 in good health.

Turning to this clone: In the same sample, other DNA sequences code for this CDR3. This chain links TRBV18 with TRBJ2-7; D not resolved. This CDR3 region has 13 residues. Germline CDR1 KGHSH, CDR2 LQKENI. Trimming removed 2 bases from V and 0 bases from J, with 5 bases in between. CDR3 in DNA: TGTGCCAGCTCACCAGGCGTCTCCTACGAGCAGTACTTC. Translated: CASSPGVSYEQYF.

CDR3 in amino acids: CASSLVQGTKQYF. The CDR3 DNA sequence: TGTGCCAGCAGCTTAGTACAGGGGACAAAGCAGTACTTC. The genes are TRBV7-9 and TRBJ2-7; TRBD1 matches at 7 bases. Germline loops: CDR1 SEHNR, CDR2 FQNEAQ (reference sequence). This CDR3 comprises 13 residues. V shed 1 base, J shed 8 bases, and the junction held 5 bases outside the gene matches. Full variable domain (missing parts from reference TRBV7-9 and TRBJ2-7): DTGVSQNPRHKITKRGQNVTFRCDPISEHNRLYWYRQTLGQGPEFLTYFQNEAQLEKSRLLSDRFSAERPKGSFSTLEIQRTEQGDSAMYLCASSLVQGTKQYFGPGTRLTVT.

The gene calls are TRBV11-3 and TRBJ1-1, with a possible D match to TRBD1 (5 bases). The CDR3 is 15 amino acids. V lost 5 bases to trimming and J lost 1 base, with 14 bases between them. Looked up from germline, CDR1 is SGHNT and CDR2 is YENEEA. The CDR3 sequence is CASSRGGTTNTEAFF. Here the CDR3 DNA reads TGTGCCAGCAGCCGTGGAGGGACCACGAACACTGAAGCTTTCTTT.

The CDR3 DNA sequence: TGTGCCAGCAGCCAAGATAGGGGGTCCCACGAGCAGTACTTC. Translation: CASSQDRGSHEQYF. The chain uses TRBV4-2 and TRBJ2-7; D perhaps matches TRBD1 (6 bases). The germline CDR1 and CDR2 sequences are LGHNA and YNFKEQ. This CDR3 contains 14 residues. The germline V and J ends were trimmed by 0 bases and 5 bases, with 11 bases remaining between them.

This chain links TRBV18 with TRBJ2-5; D remains ambiguous. Per the germline V gene, CDR1 is KGHSH and CDR2 is LQKENI. V lost 2 bases and J 1 base, leaving 8 bases between the germline ends. CDR3 length equals 14 residues. In DNA form, the CDR3 reads TGTGCCAGCTCACCAGGCGTCAGCCAAGAGACCCAGTACTTC. As protein: CASSPGVSQETQYF.

This clone occurred once. The chain has TRBV19 and TRBJ2-4; D uncertain. The germline V gene has CDR1 LNHDA and CDR2 SQIVND (reference sequence). The CDR3 runs to 15 residues. With 3 bases removed from V and 5 bases from J, the gap between germline ends came to 14 bases. CDR3 in amino acids: CASSIAVTDQNIQYF. The CDR3 DNA reads TGTGCCAGTAGTATTGCTGTCACCGACCAAAACATTCAGTACTTC.

The chain uses TRBV18 and TRBJ2-3; no reliable D call. CDR3 length: 12 amino acids. The V end lost 6 bases, the J end lost 6 bases, and 10 bases lay between the germline ends. CDR1 and CDR2 from the germline V gene are KGHSH and LQKENI. CDR3 residues: CASSAVGDTQYF. For the CDR3, the DNA is TGTGCCAGCTCGGCCGTCGGCGATACGCAGTATTTT.

The rearrangement uses TRBV19 and TRBJ1-2; 11 nucleotides match TRBD1. This CDR3 contains 17 residues. The J segment lost 0 bases and the V segment lost 6 bases, leaving 9 bases of the junction unmatched. Germline V gene sequence: CDR1 LNHDA, CDR2 SQIVND (reference sequence). The CDR3 loop is CASSLKGTGGPNYGYTF. The CDR3 DNA reads TGTGCCAGTAGCCTCAAGGGGACAGGGGGGCCTAACTATGGCTACACCTTC.

This clone was detected only a few times. The chain joins TRBV30 to TRBJ2-4; D may be TRBD2 (5 bases). The CDR3 runs to 13 residues. Germline lookup yields CDR1 GTSNPN and CDR2 SVGIG (reference sequence). V lost 3 bases, J lost 4 bases, and 10 bases lay in between. The CDR3 sequence: CAWSGLRKNIQYF. The CDR3 DNA sequence: TGTGCCTGGAGCGGACTGCGGAAAAACATTCAGTACTTC.

V and J are TRBV5-1 and TRBJ2-2; 10 bases are shared with TRBD2. Losses at the gene ends were 8 bases for V and 5 bases for J; bases not matched to a gene: 3. Per germline, CDR1 SGHRS and CDR2 YFSETQ. The CDR3 is 13 residues long. CDR3 nucleotide sequence: TGCGCCAGAGCGGGAGGGCGGACCGGGGAGCTGTTTTTT. Amino acid sequence: CARAGGRTGELFF.

This chain uses TRBV2 with TRBJ1-3; possibly TRBD1 for D (5 bases). The CDR3 runs to 15 residues. CDR1 and CDR2 (germline): SNHLY, FYNNEI. The V gene lost 7 bases and the J gene lost 0 bases, with 13 bases spanning the gap. CDR3 in DNA: TGTGCCAGCAATTGGGACGGGAGCTCTGGAAACACCATATATTTT. This codes for CASNWDGSSGNTIYF.

The rearrangement links TRBV5-1 to TRBJ2-3; 8 nucleotides agree with TRBD1. This CDR3 is 16 amino acids long. Trimming at V came to 4 bases and at J to 1 base, leaving 8 bases not matched to a gene. CDR1 SGHRS and CDR2 YFSETQ come from the germline V gene. The CDR3 DNA reads as TGCGCCAGCAGCCCAGGACAGGGACGAGGCACAGATACGCAGTATTTT. This encodes CASSPGQGRGTDTQYF.

The chain links TRBV11-3 to TRBJ2-7; the D is unclear. Germline V gene lookup returns CDR1 SGHNT and CDR2 YENEEA. The length of the CDR3 is 13 residues. Trimming took 5 bases from V and 3 from J, leaving 11 bases between them. The CDR3 nucleotides read TGTGCCAGCAGCATAGGCCCCCTCTACGAGCAGTACTTC. This sequence encodes CASSIGPLYEQYF. Full variable domain (rest looked up from reference TRBV11-3 and TRBJ2-7): EAGVVQSPRYKIIEKKQPVAFWCNPISGHNTLYWYLQNLGQGPELLIRYENEEAVDDSQLPKDRFSAERLKGVDSTLKIQPAELGDSAVYLCASSIGPLYEQYFGPGTRLTVT.

The rearrangement uses TRBV18 and TRBJ2-3; 10 bases line up with TRBD2. Germline loops: CDR1 KGHSH, CDR2 LQKENI. J lost 1 base, V lost 5 bases, and 6 bases had no gene match. The CDR3 has 16 residues. The CDR3 coding sequence is TGTGCCAGCTCAGGCCTCGGGACTAGCGGCACAGATACGCAGTATTTT. As protein: CASSGLGTSGTDTQYF.

The chain carries TRBV19 and TRBJ2-7; D unresolved. V was cut by 10 bases and J by 2 bases, with 12 bases left in between. The germline CDR1 and CDR2 sequences are LNHDA and SQIVND (reference sequence). The CDR3 is made up of 12 amino acids. CDR3 DNA: TGTGCCACCCCTATCGGCACCTACGAGCAGTACTTC. Amino acid sequence: CATPIGTYEQYF.

The chain uses TRBV11-2 and TRBJ2-1, with TRBD2 matching 12 bases. There are 18 residues in the CDR3. J gave up 8 bases and V 0 bases, and 11 bases lay outside the gene matches. Germline values: CDR1 SGHAT, CDR2 FQNNGV. CDR3 bases: TGTGCCAGCAGCTTAGAGGCAGCTAGCGGGGGGGCCAGGGATGAGCAGTTCTTC. It specifies CASSLEAASGGARDEQFF.

Worth noting for this clone: The sample has other DNA sequences that encode this CDR3 too. V usage is TRBV30 and J usage is TRBJ1-3; unclear D gene. This CDR3 comprises 13 residues. Germline loops: CDR1 GTSNPN, CDR2 SVGIG (reference sequence). Trimming took off 3 bases at V and 0 bases at J, with 6 bases between the two ends. CDR3: CAWRGSSGNTIYF. As DNA, the CDR3 is TGTGCCTGGAGGGGTAGCTCTGGAAACACCATATATTTT.

The rearrangement joins TRBV5-5 to TRBJ2-3; 14 bases are a match to TRBD2. J gave up 3 bases and V 4 bases, and 1 base lay outside the gene matches. This CDR3 is 15 amino acids long. Germline CDR1 SGHKS, CDR2 YYEKEE (reference sequence). The CDR3 DNA follows: TGTGCCAGCAGCCGGACTAGCGGGAGGACAGATACGCAGTATTTT. Protein sequence: CASSRTSGRTDTQYF.

The chain carries TRBV5-4 and TRBJ2-7; D is uncertain. Trimming removed 4 bases from V and 2 bases from J, with 10 bases in between. From germline, CDR1 is SGHNT and CDR2 YYREEE (reference sequence). CDR3 length: 13 amino acids. The DNA of the CDR3 is TGTGCCAGCAGCGTTTACGGCGCCTACGAGCAGTACTTC. It yields the protein CASSVYGAYEQYF.

The V call is TRBV16, the J call TRBJ2-7, with 8 bases aligning to TRBD1. Germline CDR1 reads KGHSY; CDR2 reads FQNENV. V lost 5 bases and J lost 4; bases outside the gene matches: 7. The CDR3 runs 14 residues. The CDR3 coding sequence is TGTGCCAGCAGCGATACCGGGACAGGATACGAGCAGTACTTC. This codes for CASSDTGTGYEQYF.

This clone showed up just once. This rearrangement joins TRBV7-6 to TRBJ1-5, with a possible D match to TRBD1 (5 bases). The CDR3 is made up of 14 amino acids. In germline, CDR1 is SGHVS, CDR2 FNYEAQ. The V end lost 5 bases, the J end lost 6 bases, and 14 bases lay between the germline ends. DNA for the CDR3: TGTGCCAGCAGCCCCCCCCAGGGACGTCAGCCCCAGCATTTT. Translated: CASSPPQGRQPQHF.

This sequence joins TRBV19 and TRBJ1-1; D remains ambiguous. Germline CDR1 LNHDA, CDR2 SQIVND (reference sequence). The CDR3 has 13 amino acids. The ends were cut back, 4 bases at V and 0 bases at J, with 6 bases in the middle. DNA of the CDR3: TGTGCCAGTAGTAAGGCGATGAACACTGAAGCTTTCTTT. Protein sequence: CASSKAMNTEAFF.

The rearrangement links TRBV5-1 to TRBJ2-5; TRBD2 matches 7 bases. There are 16 residues in the CDR3. Trimming removed 0 bases from V and 5 bases from J; junction bases left unmatched: 10. Germline CDR1 is SGHRS and CDR2 is YFSETQ. DNA of the CDR3: TGCGCCAGCAGCTTGGGCCCCTGGGCGGGAGAGGAGACCCAGTACTTC. Encoded protein: CASSLGPWAGEETQYF.

The chain uses TRBV18 and TRBJ2-1; 8 nucleotides match TRBD1. Germline V gene lookup returns CDR1 KGHSH and CDR2 LQKENI. The J segment lost 5 bases and the V segment lost 0 bases, leaving 9 bases of the junction unmatched. The CDR3 extends over 17 amino acids. The CDR3 DNA is TGTGCCAGCTCACCACCCGGAGCCAGGGGGCCTCACAATGAGCAGTTCTTC. Protein sequence: CASSPPGARGPHNEQFF.

The chain combines TRBV9 with TRBJ2-6; TRBD1 matches 7 bases. Trimming took 4 bases from V and 0 from J; bases not matched to a gene: 10. This CDR3 spans 18 amino acids. CDR1 SGDLS and CDR2 YYNGEE come from the germline V gene. CDR3 sequence: CASSLRTGVSSGANVLTF. CDR3 bases: TGTGCCAGCAGCCTACGGACAGGCGTCTCCTCTGGGGCCAACGTCCTGACTTTC.

As for this clone: The same CDR3 can be traced to other DNA sequences in this sample. The rearrangement uses TRBV5-1 and TRBJ1-2; D remains ambiguous. The germline V gene encodes CDR1 SGHRS and CDR2 YFSETQ. V lost 5 bases and J 2 bases, leaving 7 bases between the germline ends. The CDR3 is made up of 12 amino acids. The CDR3 nucleotides read TGCGCCAGCAGTGACGGAAACTATGGCTACACCTTC. Its protein is CASSDGNYGYTF.

The chain has TRBV4-2 and TRBJ2-5, with D perhaps matching TRBD1 (6 bases). The CDR3 loop spans 15 amino acids. Germline CDR1 and CDR2: LGHNA and YNFKEQ. Trimming took off 0 bases at V and 7 bases at J, with 15 bases between the two ends. The CDR3 here is CASSQDEAGVATQYF. The CDR3 nucleotides read TGTGCCAGCAGCCAAGATGAGGCAGGGGTGGCGACCCAGTACTTC.

This clone was observed a few times. The sample has other DNA sequences that encode this CDR3 too. The chain couples TRBV7-9 to TRBJ1-5; D is uncertain. From germline, CDR1 is SEHNR and CDR2 FQNEAQ (reference sequence). V lost 1 base, J lost 0 bases, and 7 bases lay in between. The length of the CDR3 is 15 residues. CDR3 amino acids: CASSLGQNSNQPQHF. The CDR3 DNA reads TGTGCCAGCAGCTTAGGGCAGAATAGCAATCAGCCCCAGCATTTT.

Written as DNA, the CDR3 is TGCGCCAGCAGCTCTACGGGGCCCCACGAGCAGTACTTC. Encoded protein: CASSSTGPHEQYF. The rearrangement uses TRBV5-1 and TRBJ2-7; D may be TRBD1 or TRBD2 (5 bases each). This CDR3 is 13 amino acids long. CDR1 is SGHRS, CDR2 YFSETQ, per germline. Trimming removed 3 bases at V and 5 bases at J, with 12 bases between.

The chain has TRBV27 and TRBJ1-5; 7 bases agree with TRBD1. The CDR3 consists of 22 residues. CDR1 and CDR2 from the germline V gene are MNHEY and SMNVEV (reference sequence). The J segment lost 0 bases and the V segment lost 6 bases, leaving 26 bases of the junction unmatched. The CDR3 DNA reads as TGTGCCAGCAGCAAACAGGGGTTTGGAGCCCAGACCCCTAAATATAGCAATCAGCCCCAGCATTTT. It yields the protein CASSKQGFGAQTPKYSNQPQHF.

With regard to this clone: A far larger clone is one nucleotide away, so this likely arose from a read error. The rearrangement joins TRBV11-2 to TRBJ2-7; no definite D call. There are 11 residues in the CDR3. V was pared by 4 bases and J by 3 bases, with 4 bases between. The germline CDR1 and CDR2 sequences are SGHAT and FQNNGV. The CDR3 DNA reads as TGTGCCAGCAGCTCCAACTACGAGCAGTACTTC. Amino acids: CASSSNYEQYF.

The chain uses TRBV7-9 and TRBJ2-5; the D is unclear. CDR3 length equals 13 residues. In germline, CDR1 is SEHNR, CDR2 FQNEAQ (reference sequence). V dropped 2 bases and J dropped 2 bases, with 6 bases sitting between them. CDR3 amino acids: CASSLSLQETQYF. CDR3 bases: TGTGCCAGCAGCTTATCCTTACAAGAGACCCAGTACTTC. Looking up the rest from reference TRBV7-9 and TRBJ2-5 gives the full variable domain: DTGVSQNPRHKITKRGQNVTFRCDPISEHNRLYWYRQTLGQGPEFLTYFQNEAQLEKSRLLSDRFSAERPKGSFSTLEIQRTEQGDSAMYLCASSLSLQETQYFGPGTRLLVL.